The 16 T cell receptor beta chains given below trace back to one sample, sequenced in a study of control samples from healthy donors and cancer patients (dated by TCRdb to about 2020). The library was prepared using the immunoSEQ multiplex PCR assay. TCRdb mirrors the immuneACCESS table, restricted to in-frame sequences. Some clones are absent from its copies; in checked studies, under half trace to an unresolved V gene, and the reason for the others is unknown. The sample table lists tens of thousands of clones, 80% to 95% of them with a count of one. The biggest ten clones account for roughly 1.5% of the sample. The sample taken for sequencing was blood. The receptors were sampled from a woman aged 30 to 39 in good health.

For the CDR3, the DNA is TGTGCCAGCAGCTTAGAATACAGGGGTTCGATGAACACTGAAGCTTTCTTT. Protein: CASSLEYRGSMNTEAFF. This chain uses TRBV7-2 with TRBJ1-1; 7 nucleotides line up with TRBD1. This CDR3 is built from 17 residues. The junction had 8 bases not matched to a gene; V was cut back by 1 base and J by 0 bases. CDR1 and CDR2 from the germline V gene are SGHTA and FQGNSA.

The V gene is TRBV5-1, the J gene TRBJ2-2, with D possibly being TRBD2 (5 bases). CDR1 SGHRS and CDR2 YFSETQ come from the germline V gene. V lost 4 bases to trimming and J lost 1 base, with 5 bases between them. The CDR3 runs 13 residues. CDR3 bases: TGCGCCAGCAGCGAGGGGAACACCGGGGAGCTGTTTTTT. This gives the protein CASSEGNTGELFF.

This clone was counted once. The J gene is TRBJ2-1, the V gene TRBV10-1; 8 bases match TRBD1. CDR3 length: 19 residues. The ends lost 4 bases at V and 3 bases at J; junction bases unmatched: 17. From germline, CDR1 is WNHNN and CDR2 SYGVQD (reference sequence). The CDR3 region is CASSAGMFSGQGGYNEQFF. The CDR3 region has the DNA TGCGCCAGCAGTGCTGGGATGTTTTCTGGACAGGGCGGCTACAATGAGCAGTTCTTC.

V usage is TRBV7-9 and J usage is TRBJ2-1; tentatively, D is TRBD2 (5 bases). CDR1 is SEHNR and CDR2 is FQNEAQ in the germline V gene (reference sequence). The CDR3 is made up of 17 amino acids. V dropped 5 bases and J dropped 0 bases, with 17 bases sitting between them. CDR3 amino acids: CASSHHLERISYNEQFF. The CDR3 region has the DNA TGTGCCAGCAGCCACCATTTGGAGCGGATCTCCTACAATGAGCAGTTCTTC.

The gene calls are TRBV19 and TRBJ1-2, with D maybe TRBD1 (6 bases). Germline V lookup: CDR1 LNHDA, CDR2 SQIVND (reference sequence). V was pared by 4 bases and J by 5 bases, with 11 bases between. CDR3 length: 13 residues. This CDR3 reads CASSTTGKYGYTF. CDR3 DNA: TGTGCCAGTAGTACAACAGGGAAATATGGCTACACCTTC.

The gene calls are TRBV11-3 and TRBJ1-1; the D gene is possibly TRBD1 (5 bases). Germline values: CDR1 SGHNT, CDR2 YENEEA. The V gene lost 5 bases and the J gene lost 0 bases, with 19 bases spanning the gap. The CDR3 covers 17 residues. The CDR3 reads CASSPGAEYLMNTEAFF. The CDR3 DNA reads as TGTGCCAGCAGCCCCGGGGCGGAATACCTCATGAACACTGAAGCTTTCTTT. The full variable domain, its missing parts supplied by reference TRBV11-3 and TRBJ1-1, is EAGVVQSPRYKIIEKKQPVAFWCNPISGHNTLYWYLQNLGQGPELLIRYENEEAVDDSQLPKDRFSAERLKGVDSTLKIQPAELGDSAVYLCASSPGAEYLMNTEAFFGQGTRLTVV.

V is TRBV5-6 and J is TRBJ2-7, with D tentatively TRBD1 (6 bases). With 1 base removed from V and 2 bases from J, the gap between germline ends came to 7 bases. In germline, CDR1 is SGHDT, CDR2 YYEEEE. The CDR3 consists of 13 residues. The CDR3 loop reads CASSLYRAYEQYF. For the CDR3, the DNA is TGTGCCAGCAGCTTGTACAGGGCCTACGAGCAGTACTTC.

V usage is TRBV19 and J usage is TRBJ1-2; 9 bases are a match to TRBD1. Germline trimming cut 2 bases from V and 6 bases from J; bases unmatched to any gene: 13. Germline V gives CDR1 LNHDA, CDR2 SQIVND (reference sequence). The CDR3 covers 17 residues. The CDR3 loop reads CASSITGGVSGGHGYTF. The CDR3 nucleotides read TGTGCCAGTAGTATAACAGGGGGCGTCTCCGGCGGCCATGGCTACACCTTC.

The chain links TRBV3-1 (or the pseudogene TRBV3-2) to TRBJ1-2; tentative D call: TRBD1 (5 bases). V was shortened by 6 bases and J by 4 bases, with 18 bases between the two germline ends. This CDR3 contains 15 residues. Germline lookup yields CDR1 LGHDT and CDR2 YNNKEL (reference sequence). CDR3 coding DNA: TGTGCCAGCAGAGATATAAGGGGACTTAGCTATGGCTACACCTTC. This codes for CASRDIRGLSYGYTF.

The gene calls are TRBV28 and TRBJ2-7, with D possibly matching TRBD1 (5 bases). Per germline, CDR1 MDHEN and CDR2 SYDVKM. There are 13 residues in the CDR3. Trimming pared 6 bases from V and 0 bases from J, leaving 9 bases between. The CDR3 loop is CASSPGNSYEQYF. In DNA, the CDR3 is TGTGCCAGCAGCCCAGGGAACTCCTACGAGCAGTACTTC.

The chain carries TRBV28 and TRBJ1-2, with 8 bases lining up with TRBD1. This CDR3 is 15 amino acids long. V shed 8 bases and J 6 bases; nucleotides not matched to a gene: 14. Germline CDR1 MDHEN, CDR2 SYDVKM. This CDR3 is CASRRTQQGDHGYTF. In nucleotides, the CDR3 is TGTGCCAGCCGAAGAACCCAACAGGGGGACCATGGCTACACCTTC.

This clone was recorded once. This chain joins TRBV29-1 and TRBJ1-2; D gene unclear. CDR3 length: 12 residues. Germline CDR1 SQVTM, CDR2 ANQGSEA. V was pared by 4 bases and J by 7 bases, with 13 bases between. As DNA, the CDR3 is TGCAGCGTTGGGAGGGCCTGGGGTGGCTACACCTTC. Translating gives CSVGRAWGGYTF. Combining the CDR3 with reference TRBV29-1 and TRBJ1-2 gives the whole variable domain SAVISQKPSRDICQRGTSLTIQCQVDSQVTMMFWYRQQPGQSLTLIATANQGSEATYESGFVIDKFPISRPNLTFSTLTVSNMSPEDSSIYLCSVGRAWGGYTFGSGTRLTVV.

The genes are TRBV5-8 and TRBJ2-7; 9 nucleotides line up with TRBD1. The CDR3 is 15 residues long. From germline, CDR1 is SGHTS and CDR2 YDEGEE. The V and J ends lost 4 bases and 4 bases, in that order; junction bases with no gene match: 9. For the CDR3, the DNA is TGTGCCAGCAGCCTACAACCGGGACAGGGTTACGAGCAGTACTTC. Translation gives CASSLQPGQGYEQYF.

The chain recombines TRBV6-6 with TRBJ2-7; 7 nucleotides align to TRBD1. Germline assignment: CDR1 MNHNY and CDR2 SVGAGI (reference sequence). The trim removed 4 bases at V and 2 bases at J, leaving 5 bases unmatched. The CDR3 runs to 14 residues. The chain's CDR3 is CASSSTDRPYEQYF. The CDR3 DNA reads TGTGCCAGCAGTTCCACGGACAGGCCCTACGAGCAGTACTTC.

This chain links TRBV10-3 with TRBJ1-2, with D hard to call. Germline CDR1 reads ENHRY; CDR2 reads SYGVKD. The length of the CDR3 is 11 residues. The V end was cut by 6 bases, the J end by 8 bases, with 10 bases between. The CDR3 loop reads CAIRAAGGYTF. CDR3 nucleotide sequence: TGTGCCATCAGAGCGGCCGGGGGCTACACCTTC.

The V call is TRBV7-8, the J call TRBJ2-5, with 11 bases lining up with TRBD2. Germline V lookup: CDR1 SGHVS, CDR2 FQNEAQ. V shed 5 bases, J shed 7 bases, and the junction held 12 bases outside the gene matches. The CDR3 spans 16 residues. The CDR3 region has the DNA TGTGCCAGCAGCCGGCCCGGGCTAGCGGGAGGTGGGACCCAGTACTTC. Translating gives CASSRPGLAGGGTQYF.